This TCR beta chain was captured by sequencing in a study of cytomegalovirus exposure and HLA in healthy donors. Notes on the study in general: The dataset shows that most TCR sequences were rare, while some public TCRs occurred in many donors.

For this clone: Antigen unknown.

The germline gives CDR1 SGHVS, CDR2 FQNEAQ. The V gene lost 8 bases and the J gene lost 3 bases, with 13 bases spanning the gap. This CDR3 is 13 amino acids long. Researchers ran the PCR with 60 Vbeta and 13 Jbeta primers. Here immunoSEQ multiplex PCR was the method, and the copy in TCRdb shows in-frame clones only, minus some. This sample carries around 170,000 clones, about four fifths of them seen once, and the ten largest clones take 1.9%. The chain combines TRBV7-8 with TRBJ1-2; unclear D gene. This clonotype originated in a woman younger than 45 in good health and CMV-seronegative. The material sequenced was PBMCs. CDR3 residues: CASGTPMDYGYTF. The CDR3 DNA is TGTGCCAGCGGCACACCGATGGACTATGGCTACACCTTC.